The 23 T cell receptor beta chains reported below all come from one sample, sequenced in a study of blood T cell repertoires in COVID-19. The data were produced by immunoSEQ multiplex PCR, yet TCRdb's version contains in-frame clones alone and is incomplete. The sample consists of under 150,000 clones, 84% of them appearing once. Material for sequencing was PBMCs or T cells enriched from blood (not recorded which). Receptor source: a man in his fifties or sixties in a cohort exposed to, infected with or recovered from COVID-19 (not recorded which).

This clone has only a few counts. The chain is built from TRBV7-2 and TRBJ1-6; tentatively, D is TRBD1 (5 bases). V was trimmed by 1 base and J by 9 bases, leaving 10 bases between them. This CDR3 is built from 14 residues. Germline CDR1 and CDR2: SGHTA and FQGNSA. CDR3 in amino acids: CASSLGGEVSPLHF. CDR3 DNA: TGTGCCAGCAGCTTAGGAGGGGAGGTTTCACCCCTCCACTTT.

The gene calls are TRBV5-6 and TRBJ2-7; 9 nucleotides agree with TRBD1. Germline V gives CDR1 SGHDT, CDR2 YYEEEE. With 2 bases clipped from V and 2 bases from J, the junction kept 5 bases outside the gene matches. There are 15 residues in the CDR3. CDR3 coding DNA: TGTGCCAGCAGCTTTATACAGGGGGCCACCTACGAGCAGTACTTC. This encodes CASSFIQGATYEQYF.

The genes are TRBV6-5 and TRBJ1-4; TRBD1 might be the D (6 bases). V was trimmed by 5 bases and J by 4 bases, leaving 11 bases between them. The CDR3 extends over 14 amino acids. Germline CDR1 reads MNHEY; CDR2 reads SVGAGI. The chain's CDR3 is CASSRTANNEKLFF. The CDR3 coding sequence is TGTGCCAGCAGTCGGACAGCTAATAATGAAAAACTGTTTTTT.

The CDR3 nucleotides read TGTGCCAGCAGCCCAGATAACAATGAGCAGTTCTTC. Amino acid sequence: CASSPDNNEQFF. V and J are TRBV5-4 and TRBJ2-1; D is undetermined. Germline V CDR1 and CDR2: SGHNT, YYREEE (reference sequence). V dropped 4 bases and J dropped 5 bases, with 7 bases sitting between them. The length of the CDR3 is 12 residues.

This sequence joins TRBV27 and TRBJ2-1, with D possibly TRBD1 on 6 matching bases. This CDR3 comprises 13 residues. The germline gives CDR1 MNHEY, CDR2 SMNVEV (reference sequence). V was shortened by 10 bases and J by 7 bases, with 17 bases between the two germline ends. This chain's CDR3 is CATHTQRGNEQFF. DNA of the CDR3: TGTGCCACCCACACCCAGAGGGGGAATGAGCAGTTCTTC.

V gene TRBV24-1 combines with J gene TRBJ1-3; D call uncertain. The CDR3 length is 13 residues. V lost 3 bases, J lost 4 bases, and 6 bases lay in between. Germline-derived CDR1 and CDR2 are KGHDR and SFDVKD. Written as DNA, the CDR3 is TGTGCCACCAGTGATACACAAGGAAACACCATATATTTT. It translates to CATSDTQGNTIYF.

The rearrangement joins TRBV18 to TRBJ2-7, with 7 bases lining up with TRBD1. CDR1 KGHSH and CDR2 LQKENI come from the germline V gene. The CDR3 loop spans 14 amino acids. The junction had 3 bases not matched to a gene; V was cut back by 0 bases and J by 4 bases. The CDR3 loop is CASSPPGQRYEQYF. For the CDR3, the DNA is TGTGCCAGCTCACCACCGGGACAGAGATACGAGCAGTACTTC.

The chain recombines TRBV11-3 with TRBJ1-1; D is undetermined. Germline loops: CDR1 SGHNT, CDR2 YENEEA. The CDR3 totals 13 residues. V lost 5 bases to trimming and J lost 0 bases, with 7 bases between them. Here the CDR3 DNA reads TGTGCCAGCAGCGTTACAGTGAACACTGAAGCTTTCTTT. This codes for CASSVTVNTEAFF.

This sequence joins TRBV30 and TRBJ2-2, with D tentatively TRBD2 (7 bases). CDR3 length: 14 residues. Germline CDR1 is GTSNPN and CDR2 is SVGIG (reference sequence). Between the trimmed V and J ends, which lost 7 bases and 4 bases, there was a span of 16 bases. The CDR3: CAFLGGPGTGELFF. In nucleotides, the CDR3 is TGTGCCTTTTTGGGGGGGCCTGGCACCGGGGAGCTGTTTTTT.

The rearrangement links TRBV11-3 to TRBJ2-5, with 11 bases identical to TRBD1. The CDR3 spans 17 residues. The trim removed 1 base at V and 1 base at J, leaving 5 bases unmatched. Germline lookup yields CDR1 SGHNT and CDR2 YENEEA. The CDR3 sequence is CASSLGGQGASQETQYF. The DNA of the CDR3 is TGTGCCAGCAGCTTAGGTGGACAGGGGGCTTCCCAAGAGACCCAGTACTTC.

The chain is built from TRBV5-4 and TRBJ1-1; TRBD1 matches 8 bases. Germline V gene data show CDR1 as SGHNT and CDR2 as YYREEE (reference sequence). The CDR3 contains 15 residues. With 3 bases clipped from V and 11 bases from J, the junction kept 15 bases outside the gene matches. The CDR3 region has the DNA TGTGCCAGCAGCTCCGACCCGGGACAGGCCCCGTCGGCTTTCTTT. It specifies CASSSDPGQAPSAFF.

This chain joins TRBV5-1 and TRBJ2-5; 11 bases agree with TRBD2. Germline values: CDR1 SGHRS, CDR2 YFSETQ. The V gene end was trimmed by 4 bases and the J gene end by 5 bases; junction bases not matched to a gene: 4. This CDR3 region has 14 residues. CDR3 in amino acids: CASSTTSGSETQYF. Here the CDR3 DNA reads TGCGCCAGCAGCACTACTAGCGGGAGTGAGACCCAGTACTTC.

The gene calls are TRBV5-6 and TRBJ1-1; weak D call: TRBD1 (6 bases). Germline CDR1 is SGHDT and CDR2 is YYEEEE. Trimming took 4 bases from V and 1 from J, leaving 11 bases between them. This CDR3 has 14 amino acids. Here the CDR3 DNA reads TGTGCCAGCAGCCCGGCGACAGGGAACACTGAAGCTTTCTTT. Its translation: CASSPATGNTEAFF. Complete variable domain (other parts from reference TRBV5-6 and TRBJ1-1): DAGVTQSPTHLIKTRGQQVTLRCSPKSGHDTVSWYQQALGQGPQFIFQYYEEEERQRGNFPDRFSGHQFPNYSSELNVNALLLGDSALYLCASSPATGNTEAFFGQGTRLTVV.

CDR3 residues: CASSLVGVTGELFF. The CDR3 bases are TGTGCCAGCAGCTTAGTAGGGGTTACCGGGGAGCTGTTTTTT. This chain connects TRBV11-2 to TRBJ2-2; D possibly corresponds to TRBD1 (5 bases). With 1 base removed from V and 5 bases from J, the gap between germline ends came to 8 bases. This CDR3 spans 14 amino acids. CDR1 and CDR2 (germline): SGHAT, FQNNGV.

This chain links TRBV6-4 with TRBJ2-3; possible D gene TRBD1, 6 bases. Trimming removed 3 bases from V and 3 bases from J, with 13 bases in between. Germline V CDR1 and CDR2: MRHNA, SNTAGT. CDR3 size: 15 residues. DNA for the CDR3: TGTGCCAGCAGTGAAAGCCTGGGGGCAACAGATACGCAGTATTTT. Protein sequence: CASSESLGATDTQYF.

The chain uses TRBV5-1 and TRBJ1-1, with D tentatively TRBD1 (6 bases). Germline V lookup: CDR1 SGHRS, CDR2 YFSETQ. The CDR3 contains 14 residues. Trimming cost V 4 bases and J 1 base, with 11 bases left between them. CDR3 loop: CASSHRDTNTEAFF. The CDR3 DNA reads TGCGCCAGCAGCCACCGGGACACGAACACTGAAGCTTTCTTT. The full variable domain, its missing parts supplied by reference TRBV5-1 and TRBJ1-1, is KAGVTQTPRYLIKTRGQQVTLSCSPISGHRSVSWYQQTPGQGLQFLFEYFSETQRNKGNFPGRFSGRQFSNSRSEMNVSTLELGDSALYLCASSHRDTNTEAFFGQGTRLTVV.

The chain recombines TRBV12-3 or TRBV12-4 with TRBJ1-1; D not certain. Trimming took 3 bases from V and 0 from J, leaving 5 bases between them. The CDR3 has 13 amino acids. The DNA of the CDR3 is TGTGCCAGCAGTTTCGAGGTGAACACTGAAGCTTTCTTT. Translating gives CASSFEVNTEAFF.

J is TRBJ2-7 and V is TRBV6-5; 7 bases match TRBD2. This CDR3 region has 15 residues. V lost 5 bases and J lost 2; bases outside the gene matches: 9. CDR1 MNHEY and CDR2 SVGAGI come from the germline V gene. The CDR3 is CASSPSGAPTYEQYF. The CDR3 DNA reads TGTGCCAGCAGTCCCAGCGGGGCACCAACCTACGAGCAGTACTTC.

The chain joins TRBV28 to TRBJ2-5; D perhaps matches TRBD1 (6 bases). The germline gives CDR1 MDHEN, CDR2 SYDVKM. Trimming cost V 7 bases and J 2 bases, with 20 bases left between them. CDR3 length: 16 residues. Here the CDR3 reads CASIPLRGEGQETQYF. CDR3 bases: TGTGCCAGCATCCCCCTCAGGGGAGAAGGTCAAGAGACCCAGTACTTC.

The chain is built from TRBV6-5 and TRBJ1-1; tentatively, D is TRBD1 (6 bases). This CDR3 comprises 14 residues. V was clipped by 6 bases and J by 0 bases, with 11 bases between them. CDR1 and CDR2 from the germline V gene are MNHEY and SVGAGI. The CDR3 DNA reads as TGTGCCAGCAGCTTACAGGGAATGAACACTGAAGCTTTCTTT. Its translation: CASSLQGMNTEAFF.

This chain joins TRBV7-9 and TRBJ1-4; no clear D. V lost 2 bases to trimming and J lost 7 bases, with 17 bases between them. The germline V gene encodes CDR1 SEHNR and CDR2 FQNEAQ (reference sequence). The CDR3 covers 16 residues. The CDR3 spells CASSLLKKAVGEKLFF. In nucleotides, the CDR3 is TGTGCCAGCAGCTTATTAAAGAAGGCGGTGGGTGAAAAACTGTTTTTT.

The chain is built from TRBV19 and TRBJ1-4; D is possibly TRBD1 (6 bases). The CDR3 has 15 residues. Germline values: CDR1 LNHDA, CDR2 SQIVND (reference sequence). Trimming stripped 3 bases from V and 3 bases from J, with 11 bases between. The CDR3 sequence is CASSIEDRPNEKLFF. The CDR3 nucleotides are TGTGCCAGTAGTATCGAGGACAGACCTAATGAAAAACTGTTTTTT.

This chain connects TRBV2 to TRBJ2-1, with D possibly matching TRBD2 (5 bases). V was trimmed by 5 bases and J by 10 bases, leaving 24 bases between them. The CDR3 has 16 amino acids. Germline CDR1 SNHLY, CDR2 FYNNEI. As DNA, the CDR3 is TGTGCCAGCAGTCTAGCTGGGGTAAGCGCATTGCGGGAGCAGTTCTTC. Translation: CASSLAGVSALREQFF.